This T cell receptor beta chain was captured in a study of cytomegalovirus exposure and HLA in healthy donors. This CDR3 spans 16 amino acids. With respect to this clone: No antigen is known for it.

Notes on the study in general: Researchers reported from a later analysis that most CMV-associated TCR beta chains appeared HLA-restricted. TCR beta chains numbering more than 150 were designated cytomegalovirus-associated. Later analysis demonstrated an association between a missense DCLRE1C variant and TCR beta V- and J-gene trimming.

In the PCR, 60 Vbeta and 13 Jbeta primers were used. Under the authors' procedure: Approximately 83 million unique TCR beta chains, some 9.9 million shared, were counted in a later analysis. Measured with immunoSEQ multiplex PCR; TCRdb has only the in-frame clones, and not every one. That table furnishes V, J and clone size, whereas the DNA furnished D and trimming. The repertoire holds under 200,000 clones, approximately 80% seen once, with 4% to 5.5% in the top ten. The TCR sequence derives from a man under 40 in good health and CMV-seronegative. The gene calls are TRBV21-1 and TRBJ2-5; the DNA was not used to check the table's D call, TRBD2. TRBV21-1 is a documented pseudogene. Sequenced input: PBMCs. CDR3 DNA sequence: TGTGCCAGCAGCCGACAGACTAGCGGGGTGGGAGAGACCCAGTACTTC. Residues: CASSRQTSGVGETQYF.